A single sample is the source of the 24 T cell receptor beta chains below, sequenced in a study of Graves' ophthalmopathy and Graves' hyperthyroidism. Amplification from RNA transcripts yielded the TCR beta CDR3 regions. First-round RT-PCR relied on HTBI primers, and a second-round multiplex PCR came next. MiXCR, run by TCRdb on the multiplex PCR reads, gives a single entry per CDR3 protein. The sample lists about 220,000 distinct CDR3 sequences, roughly 21% occurring once. Sequencing input: peripheral blood. These receptors all come from a woman aged 45-59 years with Graves' ophthalmopathy.

This clonotype was recorded at least ten times. J is TRBJ2-7 and V is TRBV6-2 or TRBV6-3; D remains ambiguous. Germline V gene data show CDR1 as MNHEY and CDR2 as SVGEGT. This CDR3 is 13 amino acids long. Trimming pared 4 bases from V and 1 base from J, leaving 8 bases between. The CDR3 sequence is CASSSSQSYEQYF. As DNA, the CDR3 is TGTGCCAGCAGTTCGTCCCAATCCTACGAGCAGTACTTC.

This clonotype was detected ten times or more. A junction end diverges from the germline sequence, so it may reflect a read error. The genes are TRBV25-1 and TRBJ1-1; D is undetermined. Germline V CDR1 and CDR2: MGHDK, SYGVNS. The CDR3 covers 10 residues. The DNA for the CDR3 is TGTGCCAGCACCATACGTGGACCGATCTTT. Its protein product is CASTIRGPIF.

This clonotype was counted at least ten times. This rearrangement joins TRBV6-1 to TRBJ2-7; no clear D. The V and J ends lost 3 bases and 5 bases respectively, with 14 bases between them. Germline CDR1 is MNHNS and CDR2 is SASEGT. CDR3 length: 14 residues. This CDR3 is CASSEGRLFNEQYF. CDR3 in DNA: TGTGCCAGCAGTGAGGGCAGGTTGTTTAACGAGCAGTACTTC.

The sample holds many counts of this clonotype. This sequence joins TRBV7-9 and TRBJ2-7; weak D call: TRBD2 (6 bases). From germline, CDR1 is SEHNR and CDR2 FQNEAQ (reference sequence). Trimming shortened V by 1 base and J by 3 bases, and 10 bases separated the two germline ends. This CDR3 comprises 14 residues. The chain's CDR3 is CASSLVGDFYEQYF. The CDR3 DNA is TGTGCCAGCAGCTTAGTGGGGGACTTCTACGAGCAGTACTTC.

This clonotype was observed many times. A much larger clone differs by one base, so this may be a read error. J is TRBJ2-7 and V is TRBV9; D not resolved. This CDR3 comprises 14 residues. The germline V and J ends were trimmed by 7 bases and 0 bases, with 14 bases remaining between them. CDR1 and CDR2 from the germline V gene are SGDLS and YYNGEE. The CDR3 bases are TGTGCCAGCGGCCCCCGACTGAACTCCTACGAGCAGTACTTC. Translated: CASGPRLNSYEQYF.

This clonotype was seen ten or more times. The chain recombines TRBV2 with TRBJ1-1; D ambiguous. Trimming took off 2 bases at V and 4 bases at J, with 8 bases between the two ends. The germline V gene has CDR1 SNHLY and CDR2 FYNNEI. The CDR3 length is 13 residues. The CDR3 reads CASSENSGTEAFF. The CDR3 nucleotides are TGTGCCAGCAGTGAAAACAGCGGCACTGAAGCTTTCTTT.

The chain joins TRBV5-1 to TRBJ2-2; 8 bases agree with TRBD1. The CDR3 is made up of 14 amino acids. J was trimmed by 4 bases and V by 3 bases; bases with no gene match: 2. Germline loops: CDR1 SGHRS, CDR2 YFSETQ. CDR3 sequence: CASSSGQVTGELFF. The CDR3 nucleotides are TGCGCCAGCAGCTCGGGACAGGTCACCGGGGAGCTGTTTTTT.

The genes are TRBV3-1 and TRBJ2-5, with 9 bases that match TRBD2. The trim removed 0 bases at V and 0 bases at J, leaving 5 bases unmatched. Looked up from germline, CDR1 is LGHDT and CDR2 is YNNKEL (reference sequence). The CDR3 runs 17 residues. For the CDR3, the DNA is TGTGCCAGCAGCCAAGACCGACTAGCGGCGTACCAAGAGACCCAGTACTTC. Translating it yields CASSQDRLAAYQETQYF.

There are many counts of this clonotype. CDR3: CSVRTSSYNSPLHF. DNA of the CDR3: TGCAGCGTTCGCACGAGCTCCTATAATTCACCCCTCCACTTT. V is TRBV29-1 and J is TRBJ1-6; D is unresolved. Trimming took off 5 bases at V and 0 bases at J, with 8 bases between the two ends. Germline V gene lookup returns CDR1 SQVTM and CDR2 ANQGSEA. The CDR3 has 14 residues.

In this sample, this clonotype turned up many times. The chain recombines TRBV20-1 with TRBJ2-2; TRBD2 matches at 10 bases. From germline, CDR1 is DFQATT and CDR2 SNEGSKA (reference sequence). The CDR3 covers 15 residues. Unmatched junction bases numbered 6, after V lost 2 bases and J lost 6 bases. CDR3 sequence: CSARRAGGRPGELFF. The CDR3 coding sequence is TGCAGTGCTAGACGAGCGGGAGGGCGTCCCGGGGAGCTGTTTTTT.

This chain joins TRBV7-2 and TRBJ1-2; TRBD1 matches 8 bases. This CDR3 comprises 15 residues. Germline V gene lookup returns CDR1 SGHTA and CDR2 FQGNSA. V shed 4 bases, J shed 7 bases, and the junction held 11 bases outside the gene matches. CDR3 nucleotide sequence: TGTGCCAGCAGCTACCCCTTTCAGGGGGCGCGTGGCTACACCTTC. Its protein is CASSYPFQGARGYTF.

This clonotype was detected many times. V gene TRBV19 combines with J gene TRBJ1-2, with D perhaps matching TRBD1 (5 bases). This CDR3 contains 13 residues. Per the germline V gene, CDR1 is LNHDA and CDR2 is SQIVND (reference sequence). The V gene lost 6 bases and the J gene lost 8 bases, with 16 bases spanning the gap. The CDR3 loop reads CASSPERGRGYTF. The CDR3 nucleotides read TGTGCCAGTAGCCCCGAAAGGGGCCGGGGCTACACCTTC.

The chain carries TRBV6-1 and TRBJ1-1; TRBD1 aligns across 11 bases. V shed 7 bases and J 5 bases; nucleotides not matched to a gene: 12. The CDR3 length is 16 residues. Per germline, CDR1 MNHNS and CDR2 SASEGT. Here the CDR3 reads CASTISDRGLRTEAFF. DNA for the CDR3: TGTGCCAGCACAATCTCGGACAGGGGGCTTAGGACTGAAGCTTTCTTT.

This clonotype has at least ten counts. The rearrangement uses TRBV28 and TRBJ2-7; D is undetermined. The length of the CDR3 is 12 residues. V shed 5 bases and J shed 7 bases, with 12 bases lying between them. CDR1 and CDR2 (germline): MDHEN, SYDVKM. DNA of the CDR3: TGTGCCAGCAGTCCCGGCTTACGAGAGCAGTACTTC. Amino acids: CASSPGLREQYF.

The chain links TRBV7-9 to TRBJ2-5; 9 nucleotides line up with TRBD2. The trim removed 5 bases at V and 1 base at J, leaving 5 bases unmatched. The CDR3 consists of 15 residues. CDR1 and CDR2 (germline): SEHNR, FQNEAQ (reference sequence). The CDR3 loop is CASSQMTSGQETQYF. The DNA of the CDR3 is TGTGCCAGCAGCCAAATGACTAGCGGCCAAGAGACCCAGTACTTC.

This chain links TRBV7-8 with TRBJ1-2; D gene uncertain. CDR1 is SGHVS and CDR2 is FQNEAQ in the germline V gene. The CDR3 is 14 amino acids. V lost 4 bases, J lost 4 bases, and 13 bases lay in between. The CDR3 loop reads CASSSRRQTYGYTF. The CDR3 bases are TGTGCCAGCAGCTCCCGTCGGCAGACCTATGGCTACACCTTC.

At least ten counts were recorded for this clonotype. This sequence joins TRBV6-1 and TRBJ2-6; TRBD2 might be the D (6 bases). Germline lookup yields CDR1 MNHNS and CDR2 SASEGT. This CDR3 is 16 amino acids long. Trimming took off 6 bases at V and 0 bases at J, with 12 bases between the two ends. CDR3 protein: CASRLGLHSGANVLTF. Written as DNA, the CDR3 is TGTGCCAGCAGATTGGGACTGCACTCTGGGGCCAACGTCCTGACTTTC.

The table lists this clonotype with many counts. The V and J genes are TRBV11-2 and TRBJ1-1, with 7 bases aligning to TRBD1. V lost 5 bases, J lost 5 bases, and 5 bases stayed unmatched. There are 13 residues in the CDR3. Per germline, CDR1 SGHAT and CDR2 FQNNGV. CDR3 in amino acids: CASSLNRGTEAFF. CDR3 coding DNA: TGTGCCAGCAGCCTAAACAGGGGTACTGAAGCTTTCTTT.

Many counts were recorded for this clonotype. The rearrangement links TRBV9 to TRBJ2-4, with D possibly being TRBD2 (6 bases). This CDR3 comprises 14 residues. Trimming took 4 bases from V and 7 from J, leaving 15 bases between them. Per germline, CDR1 SGDLS and CDR2 YYNGEE. The CDR3 region is CASSTGGAVNIQYF. As DNA, the CDR3 is TGTGCCAGCAGCACCGGGGGAGCGGTTAACATTCAGTACTTC.

This clonotype was counted many times. The chain couples TRBV28 to TRBJ2-5; 8 bases agree with TRBD1. CDR1 and CDR2 from the germline V gene are MDHEN and SYDVKM. Germline trimming cut 6 bases from V and 4 bases from J; bases unmatched to any gene: 4. The CDR3 length is 13 residues. The DNA for the CDR3 is TGTGCCAGCAGGAAACAGGGGGTAGAGACCCAGTACTTC. This sequence encodes CASRKQGVETQYF.

The rearrangement uses TRBV30 and TRBJ1-2; D is ambiguous. V lost 0 bases to trimming and J lost 4 bases, with 9 bases between them. The CDR3 has 13 residues. CDR1 is GTSNPN, CDR2 SVGIG, per germline (reference sequence). CDR3 nucleotides: TGTGCCTGGAGTGTCTCTCCCAGCTATGGCTACACCTTC. Encoded protein: CAWSVSPSYGYTF.

This clonotype showed up many times. J is TRBJ1-1 and V is TRBV25-1; no clear D gene. There are 12 residues in the CDR3. V was clipped by 7 bases and J by 11 bases, with 17 bases between them. Looked up from germline, CDR1 is MGHDK and CDR2 is SYGVNS. CDR3 residues: CASTDLTQEAFF. DNA of the CDR3: TGTGCCAGCACTGACCTCACCCAAGAGGCTTTCTTT.

The chain employs TRBV3-1 and TRBJ2-5; D unresolved. V lost 8 bases and J 5 bases, leaving 9 bases between the germline ends. The CDR3 runs to 11 residues. The V gene's germline CDR1 is LGHDT and CDR2 YNNKEL (reference sequence). The CDR3 bases are TGTGCCAGCTCGGCTCCGGAGACCCAGTACTTC. It yields the protein CASSAPETQYF.

This clonotype has at least ten counts. Here the CDR3 DNA reads TGTGCCAGTTGTCTTTGGCGGGAGGGCTCCTACGAGCAGTACTTC. This encodes CASCLWREGSYEQYF. The rearrangement links TRBV2 to TRBJ2-7; 9 nucleotides line up with TRBD2. Germline CDR1 SNHLY, CDR2 FYNNEI. J gave up 0 bases and V 9 bases, and 9 bases lay outside the gene matches. The CDR3 consists of 15 residues. Full variable domain (missing parts from reference TRBV2 and TRBJ2-7): EPEVTQTPSHQVTQMGQEVILRCVPISNHLYFYWYRQILGQKVEFLVSFYNNEISEKSEIFDDQFSVERPDGSNFTLKIRSTKLEDSAMYFCASCLWREGSYEQYFGPGTRLTVT.